The 17 T cell receptor beta chains presented below share a single source sample, sequenced in a study of T cells expressing NK-cell markers. Reprocessing the 5' RACE reads, TCRdb reports a single entry for every CDR3 protein and omits DNA. Its clone listing holds some 450,000 distinct CDR3 sequences. Sequenced sample: blood T cells: a sorted CD56 or NKG2C T cell subset, CD4+ or CD8+ T cells, or bulk PBMC T cells (not recorded which). These receptors all stem from a woman between 18 and 75 years old in good health.

The chain employs TRBV7-2 and TRBJ2-7; TCRdb's D call, TRBD1, is unchecked because there is no DNA. The CDR3 runs to 16 residues. Germline loops: CDR1 SGHTA, CDR2 FQGNSA. CDR3 in amino acids: CASSLGRVQGAYEQYF.

CDR3 sequence: CASSLTGDVETQYF. This chain uses TRBV7-2 with TRBJ2-5; TCRdb lists TRBD1, though no DNA is available to test this call. The CDR3 contains 14 residues. Looked up from germline, CDR1 is SGHTA and CDR2 is FQGNSA.

The chain has TRBV5-4 and TRBJ1-2. Germline V lookup: CDR1 SGHNT, CDR2 YYREEE (reference sequence). The CDR3 spans 16 residues. The CDR3 loop reads CASSFGGASEFYGYTF.

The chain links TRBV9 to TRBJ1-5; TCRdb's D call of TRBD1 is untestable without DNA. The CDR3 totals 12 residues. Germline V gene sequence: CDR1 SGDLS, CDR2 YYNGEE. This CDR3 is CASGQLNQPQHF.

The chain uses TRBV11-2 and TRBJ2-2; there is no DNA to check the TCRdb D call of TRBD2. Germline values: CDR1 SGHAT, CDR2 FQNNGV. This CDR3 has 20 amino acids. The chain's CDR3 is CASKAWTVGRGGGGTGELFF.

The chain couples TRBV7-2 to TRBJ2-3; there is no DNA to check the TCRdb D call of TRBD1. CDR3 length: 14 amino acids. From germline, CDR1 is SGHTA and CDR2 FQGNSA. The CDR3 loop reads CASSLVRAGDTQYF.

This chain connects TRBV29-1 to TRBJ1-4; TCRdb selects TRBD1, and the lack of DNA leaves this call unchecked. The CDR3 contains 12 residues. The germline gives CDR1 SQVTM, CDR2 ANQGSEA. CDR3 residues: CSVVVPREKLFF.

This chain links TRBV4-3 with TRBJ2-3; TCRdb outputs TRBD1, but without DNA this stays unchecked. There are 17 residues in the CDR3. CDR1 LGHNA and CDR2 YSLEER come from the germline V gene. This CDR3 is CASSSPERGGQKDTQYF.

This chain uses TRBV2 with TRBJ2-7; no DNA is available, so the TRBD2 call from TCRdb remains unchecked. CDR1 SNHLY and CDR2 FYNNEI come from the germline V gene. The CDR3 spans 14 residues. The CDR3 sequence: CASNIGLAGGPPYF.

This chain links TRBV7-2 with TRBJ2-1; TCRdb outputs TRBD1, but without DNA this stays unchecked. Germline V lookup: CDR1 SGHTA, CDR2 FQGNSA. CDR3 size: 14 residues. The CDR3 region is CASSYGTGGNEQFF.

CDR3 loop: CASSTPGTYEQYF. The chain recombines TRBV6-1 with TRBJ2-7; TCRdb's D call of TRBD1 is untestable without DNA. The CDR3 has 13 amino acids. The germline CDR1 and CDR2 sequences are MNHNS and SASEGT.

The chain has TRBV4-3 and TRBJ2-1; TCRdb proposes TRBD2, but this gene call is untestable without DNA. CDR1 is LGHNA, CDR2 YSLEER, per germline. The length of the CDR3 is 16 residues. This CDR3 reads CASSQGPAGAYNEQFF.

The J gene is TRBJ2-7, the V gene TRBV29-1; TCRdb names TRBD2, which stays unverified in the absence of DNA. The CDR3 has 12 amino acids. Germline V gene lookup returns CDR1 SQVTM and CDR2 ANQGSEA. CDR3: CSVASSSYEQYF.

This sequence joins TRBV29-1 and TRBJ2-5. CDR1 is SQVTM, CDR2 ANQGSEA, per germline. The CDR3 sequence is 14 residues long. The CDR3 loop reads CSVERVRLRETQYF.

This chain links TRBV6-2 or TRBV6-3 with TRBJ2-1; absent DNA, TCRdb's TRBD2 call cannot be checked. The V gene's germline CDR1 is MNHEY and CDR2 SVGEGT. This CDR3 has 15 residues. CDR3 region: CASSYLLAGYNEQFF.

The V gene is TRBV4-2, the J gene TRBJ1-5. The CDR3 extends over 16 amino acids. Germline lookup yields CDR1 LGHNA and CDR2 YNFKEQ. The CDR3 sequence: CASSQDQRSSNQPQHF.

The J gene is TRBJ2-2, the V gene TRBV9; with no DNA, the TCRdb D assignment of TRBD2 cannot be verified. Per germline, CDR1 SGDLS and CDR2 YYNGEE. CDR3 length: 13 amino acids. Here the CDR3 reads CASGVGGLGELFF. The full variable domain, in which reference TRBV9 and TRBJ2-2 provide the parts outside the CDR3, is DSGVTQTPKHLITATGQRVTLRCSPRSGDLSVYWYQQSLDQGLQFLIQYYNGEERAKGNILERFSAQQFPDLHSELNLSSLELGDSALYFCASGVGGLGELFFGEGSRLTVL.